Presented here are 10 T cell receptor beta chains from one specimen sequenced in a study of CD8+CD57+ T cells in acquired aplastic anemia. CD8+CD57+ cell expansion had been shown by flow cytometry in patients chosen for sequencing. Genomic DNA served as template for TCR beta VDJ and CDR3 profiling. TCRdb independently ran MiXCR on the reads; one entry per CDR3 protein. This sample yields about 180,000 distinct CDR3 sequences, of which 48% are seen a single time; 10% to 15% belongs to the top ten. Sequenced material: sorted CD4+, CD8+, or CD8+CD57+ T cells (not recorded which) from PBMCs. These receptors originate from a human donor with aplastic anemia.

The rearrangement joins TRBV11-3 to TRBJ2-5, with D possibly matching TRBD1 (7 bases). CDR3 length: 13 amino acids. Germline CDR1 SGHNT, CDR2 YENEEA. Trimming pared 8 bases from V and 0 bases from J, leaving 10 bases between. CDR3 sequence reads: CASQGGHQETQYF. CDR3 nucleotide sequence: TGTGCCAGCCAGGGGGGACACCAAGAGACCCAGTACTTC.

A single count supports this clonotype. This could be a read error, since a much larger clone is one nucleotide away. The rearrangement joins TRBV3-1 to TRBJ2-7; weak D call: TRBD2 (6 bases). CDR1 is LGHDT, CDR2 YNNKEL, per germline (reference sequence). CDR3 length: 14 amino acids. Trimming removed 1 base from V and 7 bases from J, with 14 bases in between. The CDR3 bases are TGTGCCAGCAGCCAAGCGGCGGGCGGGGCGGAGCAGTACTTC. The encoded protein is CASSQAAGGAEQYF.

This chain joins TRBV25-1 and TRBJ2-1, with unresolved D. This CDR3 has 13 amino acids. Trimming removed 3 bases at V and 7 bases at J, with 10 bases between. Per the germline V gene, CDR1 is MGHDK and CDR2 is SYGVNS. For the CDR3, the DNA is TGTGCCAGCAGTGATGCCGGGTTGAATGAGCAGTTCTTC. Its translation is CASSDAGLNEQFF.

CDR3 sequence: CSVGQGAASPLHF. The CDR3 nucleotides read TGCAGCGTTGGACAGGGGGCGGCTTCACCCCTCCACTTT. The rearrangement joins TRBV29-1 to TRBJ1-6; TRBD1 agrees at 10 bases. CDR3 length: 13 amino acids. The germline gives CDR1 SQVTM, CDR2 ANQGSEA. The V and J ends lost 4 bases and 9 bases, in that order; junction bases with no gene match: 3.

This clonotype was seen repeatedly, ten times or more. This chain uses TRBV6-1 with TRBJ1-5, with TRBD1 identical over 10 bases. The CDR3 runs to 14 residues. Germline assignment: CDR1 MNHNS and CDR2 SASEGT. The V segment lost 6 bases and the J segment 4 bases; nucleotides outside the gene matches: 3. CDR3 in amino acids: CASSRTGGNQPQHF. The CDR3 DNA is TGTGCCAGCAGCCGGACAGGGGGTAATCAGCCCCAGCATTTT.

The V gene is TRBV2, the J gene TRBJ1-2; the D is unclear. This CDR3 is 15 amino acids long. Germline CDR1 is SNHLY and CDR2 is FYNNEI. V dropped 2 bases and J dropped 0 bases, with 10 bases sitting between them. CDR3 amino acids: CASSELDPPNYGYTF. CDR3 DNA: TGTGCCAGCAGTGAACTAGACCCCCCTAACTATGGCTACACCTTC.

The chain combines TRBV7-9 with TRBJ2-7, with 9 bases fitting TRBD2. The CDR3 loop spans 15 amino acids. The V gene end was trimmed by 7 bases and the J gene end by 3 bases; junction bases not matched to a gene: 10. Per the germline V gene, CDR1 is SEHNR and CDR2 is FQNEAQ (reference sequence). This CDR3 reads CASNIQGLAYYEQYF. The DNA of the CDR3 is TGTGCCAGCAACATCCAGGGACTAGCCTACTACGAGCAGTACTTC.

This clonotype has ten or more counts. This CDR3 reads CASRGGPVQFYGYTF. In nucleotides, the CDR3 is TGTGCCAGCAGGGGGGGGCCAGTCCAATTCTATGGCTACACCTTC. The chain carries TRBV2 and TRBJ1-2; D might be TRBD1 (6 bases). With 6 bases removed from V and 4 bases from J, the gap between germline ends came to 18 bases. Germline lookup yields CDR1 SNHLY and CDR2 FYNNEI. The CDR3 is 15 amino acids.

This clonotype was observed a few times. V gene TRBV6-2 or TRBV6-3 combines with J gene TRBJ1-5; D possibly corresponds to TRBD1 (5 bases). Trimming took 4 bases from V and 2 from J, leaving 21 bases between them. The CDR3 extends over 18 amino acids. Per germline, CDR1 MNHEY and CDR2 SVGEGT. The CDR3 sequence: CASSCGWKGSEGNQPQHF. The CDR3 DNA sequence: TGTGCCAGCAGTTGCGGGTGGAAGGGGAGTGAGGGCAATCAGCCCCAGCATTTT.

The chain combines TRBV24-1 with TRBJ2-1, with 10 bases aligning to TRBD1. This CDR3 is 14 amino acids long. Germline trimming cut 8 bases from V and 8 bases from J; bases unmatched to any gene: 8. Germline V CDR1 and CDR2: KGHDR, SFDVKD. CDR3: CATTGQGGLHEQFF. The CDR3 bases are TGTGCCACCACCGGACAGGGGGGGTTGCATGAGCAGTTCTTC.